Below, one TCR beta chain is given with its context. Its matching antigen is unknown. The CDR3 is 14 amino acids. CDR1 is SGHRS, CDR2 YFSETQ, per germline. Unmatched junction bases numbered 6, after V lost 4 bases and J lost 5 bases. Use of 60 Vbeta and 13 Jbeta primers characterized the PCR. The data were produced by immunoSEQ multiplex PCR, yet TCRdb's version contains in-frame clones alone and is incomplete. Of roughly 120,000 clones in the sample, roughly 76% are singletons; the top ten hold under 15%. The sample is drawn from a study of cytomegalovirus exposure and HLA in healthy donors. About the study: In a previous analysis, some 110 million unique TCR beta sequences were found from roughly 200 million T cells. Points from the study as a whole: Earlier analysis yielded a pattern in which most TCR beta V segments were productive about 90% or about 30% of the time. Presence/absence comparisons presumed near-even sequencing depth among donors.

The sequenced material came from PBMCs. The genes are TRBV5-1 and TRBJ2-3; 8 bases are shared with TRBD1. The receptor was derived from a woman in her sixties in good health and CMV-seropositive. The CDR3 sequence is CASSNGQGLDTQYF. The CDR3 DNA sequence: TGCGCCAGCAGCAATGGACAGGGACTAGATACGCAGTATTTT.